Shown below are 14 T cell receptor beta chains from a single sample sequenced in a study of blood T cell repertoires in COVID-19. Generated by immunoSEQ multiplex PCR, the TCRdb table keeps only in-frame clones and is missing some. The sample lists 40,000 to 55,000 clones; over 70% were seen once. The sample taken for sequencing was peripheral blood. The receptors were gathered from a human donor in a cohort sampled during active COVID-19.

The V gene is TRBV24-1, the J gene TRBJ2-7; TRBD2 matches at 8 bases. Germline assignment: CDR1 KGHDR and CDR2 SFDVKD. This CDR3 region has 16 residues. Losses at the gene ends were 3 bases for V and 1 base for J; bases not matched to a gene: 7. The CDR3 sequence is CATSDPGGSRSYEQYF. The CDR3, as DNA: TGTGCCACCAGTGATCCGGGGGGGAGTCGGTCCTACGAGCAGTACTTC.

The chain carries TRBV9 and TRBJ1-4, with 8 bases fitting TRBD1. This CDR3 comprises 17 residues. V shed 3 bases, J shed 6 bases, and the junction held 13 bases outside the gene matches. From germline, CDR1 is SGDLS and CDR2 YYNGEE. CDR3 amino acids: CASSADLGYRGDEKLFF. The CDR3 coding sequence is TGTGCCAGCAGCGCCGACCTGGGGTACAGGGGGGATGAAAAACTGTTTTTT.

The V gene is TRBV20-1, the J gene TRBJ1-1, with TRBD1 as a possible D gene (5 bases). Germline V gene data show CDR1 as DFQATT and CDR2 as SNEGSKA (reference sequence). Deletions cut 8 bases from V and 11 bases from J, with 15 bases between. This CDR3 comprises 10 residues. CDR3: CSSGLLGAFF. DNA of the CDR3: TGCAGTTCGGGACTCCTAGGGGCTTTCTTT.

This rearrangement joins TRBV3-1 (or the pseudogene TRBV3-2) to TRBJ2-2; a weak D match, TRBD2 (7 bases). Germline-derived CDR1 and CDR2 are LGHDT and YNNKEL (reference sequence). Trimming pared 0 bases from V and 5 bases from J, leaving 16 bases between. The CDR3 covers 17 residues. Written as DNA, the CDR3 is TGTGCCAGCAGCCAAGATTTTGGCGGGGGCTCAACCGGGGAGCTGTTTTTT. Its translation is CASSQDFGGGSTGELFF.

This clone was counted only a few times. The J gene is TRBJ2-5, the V gene TRBV5-1; possible D gene TRBD2, 6 bases. Germline V lookup: CDR1 SGHRS, CDR2 YFSETQ. The CDR3 consists of 15 residues. V was trimmed by 5 bases and J by 4 bases, leaving 18 bases between them. CDR3 DNA: TGCGCCAGCAGACCCCTCGGGGGAGACGGAGAGACCCAGTACTTC. Amino acid sequence: CASRPLGGDGETQYF.

This chain connects TRBV27 to TRBJ2-5, with D maybe TRBD1 (5 bases). The CDR3 runs 15 residues. The V and J ends lost 2 bases and 2 bases respectively, with 12 bases between them. Germline V gene data show CDR1 as MNHEY and CDR2 as SMNVEV (reference sequence). The CDR3 DNA reads as TGTGCCAGCAGTTTAAACGCAGGGTCTCAAGAGACCCAGTACTTC. Amino acids: CASSLNAGSQETQYF.

The chain has TRBV6-6 and TRBJ1-5, with TRBD1 identical over 11 bases. Germline trimming cut 5 bases from V and 2 bases from J; bases unmatched to any gene: 8. The CDR3 is 17 amino acids. Germline V lookup: CDR1 MNHNY, CDR2 SVGAGI (reference sequence). The CDR3 coding sequence is TGTGCCAGCAGTCCCGGACAGGGGGCTCTACGCAATCAGCCCCAGCATTTT. Its translation: CASSPGQGALRNQPQHF.

The chain has TRBV6-4 and TRBJ1-5, with 10 bases that match TRBD1. The V segment lost 4 bases and the J segment 6 bases; nucleotides outside the gene matches: 18. Germline V gene sequence: CDR1 MRHNA, CDR2 SNTAGT. The CDR3 is 19 residues long. This CDR3 is CASSVFGQGELRPGQPQHF. Written as DNA, the CDR3 is TGTGCCAGCAGTGTTTTCGGACAGGGGGAGTTACGTCCGGGTCAGCCCCAGCATTTT.

The V and J genes are TRBV28 and TRBJ1-2, with D unclear. This CDR3 spans 13 amino acids. Germline V gives CDR1 MDHEN, CDR2 SYDVKM. Trimming pared 6 bases from V and 4 bases from J, leaving 12 bases between. CDR3 in amino acids: CASRSPGRYGYTF. The CDR3 DNA is TGTGCCAGCAGGTCCCCGGGTCGCTATGGCTACACCTTC.

This chain links TRBV21-1 with TRBJ1-5; whether TRBD1, the table's D call, matches the DNA was not checked. TRBV21-1 is a recognized pseudogene. This CDR3 comprises 18 residues. The CDR3 DNA follows: TGTGCCAGCTTTGCTTCAACAGGTGTTCCCGGCGGCAATCAGCCCCAGCATTTT. Translation gives CASFASTGVPGGNQPQHF.

This clone was counted only a few times. The V and J genes are TRBV6-1 and TRBJ1-5; 7 positions agree with TRBD1. The CDR3 runs 14 residues. Trimming at V came to 0 bases and at J to 6 bases, leaving 2 bases not matched to a gene. Germline CDR1 reads MNHNS; CDR2 reads SASEGT. CDR3: CASSEAGGGQPQHF. The DNA for the CDR3 is TGTGCCAGCAGTGAAGCAGGGGGCGGTCAGCCCCAGCATTTT.

The chain uses TRBV2 and TRBJ1-5, with a tentative D call TRBD1 (6 bases). V lost 6 bases and J 5 bases, leaving 11 bases between the germline ends. Germline V gene data show CDR1 as SNHLY and CDR2 as FYNNEI. This CDR3 is 13 amino acids long. CDR3 region: CASSEPGDQPQHF. CDR3 in DNA: TGTGCCAGCAGCGAACCAGGGGATCAGCCCCAGCATTTT. The full variable domain, completed using reference TRBV2 and TRBJ1-5, is EPEVTQTPSHQVTQMGQEVILRCVPISNHLYFYWYRQILGQKVEFLVSFYNNEISEKSEIFDDQFSVERPDGSNFTLKIRSTKLEDSAMYFCASSEPGDQPQHFGDGTRLSIL.

This clone has only a few counts. This rearrangement joins TRBV5-1 to TRBJ2-3, with 7 bases lining up with TRBD1. Germline assignment: CDR1 SGHRS and CDR2 YFSETQ. J was trimmed by 2 bases and V by 4 bases; bases with no gene match: 4. CDR3 length: 14 residues. Written as DNA, the CDR3 is TGCGCCAGCAGCCTCGGACAGGCCACAGATACGCAGTATTTT. This sequence encodes CASSLGQATDTQYF. Supplemented by reference TRBV5-1 and TRBJ2-3, the full variable domain reads KAGVTQTPRYLIKTRGQQVTLSCSPISGHRSVSWYQQTPGQGLQFLFEYFSETQRNKGNFPGRFSGRQFSNSRSEMNVSTLELGDSALYLCASSLGQATDTQYFGPGTRLTVL.

This rearrangement joins TRBV7-2 to TRBJ2-3; 9 bases align to TRBD1. The CDR3 covers 15 residues. CDR1 is SGHTA and CDR2 is FQGNSA in the germline V gene. With V trimmed by 8 bases and J by 3 bases, 9 bases remained unmatched. CDR3 amino acids: CASRKTGTGTDTQYF. The CDR3 nucleotides are TGTGCCAGCCGCAAGACCGGGACAGGGACAGATACGCAGTATTTT.